The text below deals with one T cell receptor (beta chain). In the source study's methods: By means of reference gene primer amplification, nucleated cell counts were estimated. Some clones are missing from TCRdb's copy, which holds only in-frame ones; the method was immunoSEQ multiplex PCR. For V, J and clone size, that table is used; D and trimming come from the DNA. The sample holds under 150,000 clones, 55% to 75% seen once. This specimen belongs to a study of blood T cell repertoires in COVID-19. Study as a whole: The study drew acute and convalescent COVID-19 samples from the United States, Italy and Spain. T cells, B-cell-depleted T cells, or PBMCs supplied cDNA or gDNA.

Germline lookup yields CDR1 KGHSH and CDR2 LQKENI. The V end was cut by 3 bases, the J end by 7 bases, with 21 bases between. There are 17 residues in the CDR3. Sequencing used peripheral blood. The chain joins TRBV18 to TRBJ1-4; D gene unclear. The receptor comes from a woman aged 70 to 79 with acute or convalescent COVID-19. DNA for the CDR3: TGTGCCAGCTCACCGGGGAGAACCTTAGGACGGGGTGAAAAACTGTTTTTT. Translation: CASSPGRTLGRGEKLFF.